This T cell receptor (beta chain) is drawn from a study of cytomegalovirus exposure and HLA in healthy donors. Study results and caveats: TCR beta V segments were, for the most part, productive about 90% or about 30% of the time in an earlier analysis. In vitro testing confirmed a few CMV-associated chains as specific for CMV antigens.

In its sample, this clone was seen a few times. Its matching antigen is unknown. PCR primers comprised 60 Vbeta and 13 Jbeta primers. Repertoires were generated with immunoSEQ multiplex PCR, while TCRdb's copy carries only in-frame clones and drops some. The sample carries about 160,000 clones, 65% to 70% recorded once. V was pared by 3 bases and J by 0 bases, with 10 bases between. The CDR3 is 15 amino acids. Germline V gene lookup returns CDR1 SGHRS and CDR2 YFSETQ. The sample taken for sequencing was PBMCs. The chain combines TRBV5-1 with TRBJ2-1; weak D call: TRBD1 (5 bases). The clonotype was recovered from a woman younger than 35 in good health and CMV-seropositive. CDR3 bases: TGCGCCAGCAGCTACTCCAGGGTCTCCTACAATGAGCAGTTCTTC. Translating it yields CASSYSRVSYNEQFF.